This T cell receptor (beta chain) was sequenced during a study of T cells in Graves' hyperthyroidism and ophthalmopathy. Germline trimming cut 3 bases from V and 0 bases from J; bases unmatched to any gene: 9. The CDR3 has 17 amino acids. Germline CDR1 and CDR2: MNHEY and SVGEGT. RNA transcripts provided the source from which TCR beta CDR3 regions were amplified. Using the HTBI primer set, a first-round RT-PCR was run on the TCR CDR3. In TCRdb, the multiplex PCR reads were re-called with MiXCR into one record per CDR3 protein. The sample includes almost 350,000 distinct CDR3 sequences, 15% to 20% of them seen just once. An approximately 9.4 ml volume of fresh peripheral blood provided the PBMCs. Study-wide results and limits: Blood also contained most expanded thyroid clonotypes above 0.001.

This clonotype was counted ten times or more. As yet, its antigen is unknown. The V call is TRBV6-2 or TRBV6-3, the J call TRBJ2-7; TRBD1 agrees at 9 bases. The sequenced material came from blood. This receptor was taken from a woman in her 40s with Graves' ophthalmopathy. DNA for the CDR3: TGTGCCAGCAGTTATGACAGGGGGTTAACCAACTCCTACGAGCAGTACTTC. As protein: CASSYDRGLTNSYEQYF.